This passage covers 3 T cell receptor beta chains from one sample sequenced in a study of blood T cell repertoires in COVID-19. Assay used: immunoSEQ multiplex PCR; TCRdb lists only in-frame clones, some missing. The sample holds under 300,000 clones, around 86% seen once. What was sequenced was peripheral blood. The receptors here all came from a human donor in a cohort sampled during active COVID-19.

The rearrangement links TRBV27 to TRBJ2-3, with D possibly matching TRBD2 (6 bases). The CDR3 extends over 15 amino acids. Germline V gene lookup returns CDR1 MNHEY and CDR2 SMNVEV (reference sequence). V lost 6 bases, J lost 4 bases, and 17 bases lay in between. The CDR3 loop reads CASRPGTPPPDTQYF. CDR3 bases: TGTGCCAGCAGACCCGGGACTCCCCCACCAGATACGCAGTATTTT.

The chain recombines TRBV7-9 with TRBJ2-7; a possible D gene is TRBD2 (6 bases). CDR1 SEHNR and CDR2 FQNEAQ come from the germline V gene (reference sequence). The CDR3 consists of 18 residues. Trimming removed 5 bases at V and 1 base at J, with 24 bases between. The CDR3 sequence: CASSRDSGFLGPSYEQYF. CDR3 DNA sequence: TGTGCCAGCAGCCGGGACTCAGGATTCCTTGGGCCGTCCTACGAGCAGTACTTC.

The chain has TRBV28 and TRBJ1-2; no firm D call. The germline CDR1 and CDR2 sequences are MDHEN and SYDVKM. The CDR3 runs to 16 residues. V dropped 3 bases and J dropped 4 bases, with 18 bases sitting between them. The CDR3 DNA follows: TGTGCCAGCAGTTTCCCCTTACGGGGTCTTAGCTATGGCTACACCTTC. Its protein product is CASSFPLRGLSYGYTF.